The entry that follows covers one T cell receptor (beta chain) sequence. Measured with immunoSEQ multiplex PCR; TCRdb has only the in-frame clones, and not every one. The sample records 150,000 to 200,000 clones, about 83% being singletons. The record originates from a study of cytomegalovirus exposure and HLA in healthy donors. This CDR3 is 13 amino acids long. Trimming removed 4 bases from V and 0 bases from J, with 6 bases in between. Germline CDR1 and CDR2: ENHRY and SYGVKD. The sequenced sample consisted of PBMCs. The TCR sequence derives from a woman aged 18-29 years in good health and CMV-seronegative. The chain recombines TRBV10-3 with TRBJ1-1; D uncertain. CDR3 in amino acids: CAISGGMNTEAFF. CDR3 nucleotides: TGTGCCATCAGTGGAGGGATGAACACTGAAGCTTTCTTT.